This TCR beta chain appears in the sequencing data of a study of cytomegalovirus exposure and HLA in healthy donors. The germline gives CDR1 SNHLY, CDR2 FYNNEI. CDR3 length equals 13 residues. Trimming at V came to 6 bases and at J to 5 bases, leaving 4 bases not matched to a gene. The repertoire was sequenced with immunoSEQ multiplex PCR; TCRdb's copy has only in-frame clones and lacks some. The data contain about 140,000 clones, about 90% of them seen just once; the ten biggest clones take up 7.9%. The chain joins TRBV2 to TRBJ2-7; TRBD1 agrees at 10 bases. This sequence originates from a woman between 18 and 30 years old in good health and CMV-seropositive. The specimen sequenced was PBMCs. The CDR3 nucleotides are TGTGCCAGCAGCGGGACAGGGGTTAACGAGCAGTACTTC. Translating it yields CASSGTGVNEQYF.